The 8 T cell receptor beta chains in this list originate from one sample, sequenced in a study of T cell repertoires in cytomegalovirus infection. Each CDR3 protein gets one entry after TCRdb re-called the reads with MiXCR. The repertoire holds under 300,000 distinct CDR3 sequences, with 15% to 20% as singletons. What was sequenced was CD8+ T cells from PBMCs. The receptors shown here come from a human donor in good health (CMV status not recorded). Some clones in this sample may be carry-over from other donors' samples.

This clonotype was seen repeatedly, ten times or more. The chain is built from TRBV7-2 and TRBJ1-2; the match to TRBD1 covers 7 bases. Germline lookup yields CDR1 SGHTA and CDR2 FQGNSA. The V and J ends lost 5 bases and 1 base, in that order; junction bases with no gene match: 7. The CDR3 contains 15 residues. The CDR3 region is CASSAPGGFNYGYTF. For the CDR3, the DNA is TGTGCCAGCAGCGCGCCAGGGGGGTTTAACTATGGCTACACCTTC.

This clonotype was detected ten times or more. V usage is TRBV7-8 and J usage is TRBJ1-3; no firm D call. V gave up 5 bases and J gave up 1 base, with 9 bases separating them. CDR1 is SGHVS and CDR2 is FQNEAQ in the germline V gene. The CDR3 consists of 14 residues. The DNA for the CDR3 is TGTGCCAGCAGCGATGGAAGTTCTGGAAACACCATATATTTT. Translated: CASSDGSSGNTIYF.

This clonotype was counted at least ten times. The gene calls are TRBV4-1 and TRBJ1-2; TRBD1 matches at 11 bases. V lost 4 bases, J lost 2 bases, and 3 bases stayed unmatched. The CDR3 is made up of 15 amino acids. Germline V CDR1 and CDR2: MGHRA, YSYEKL. In DNA form, the CDR3 reads TGCGCCAGCAGCCCAAGGACAGGGGGCAACTATGGCTACACCTTC. It yields the protein CASSPRTGGNYGYTF.

The V call is TRBV7-8, the J call TRBJ2-1; 7 nucleotides agree with TRBD2. Germline V lookup: CDR1 SGHVS, CDR2 FQNEAQ. The CDR3 has 16 amino acids. Unmatched junction bases numbered 14, after V lost 2 bases and J lost 10 bases. The CDR3 coding sequence is TGTGCCAGCAGCTTACCCGGGGTAGCGGGTTACTCCGAGCAGTTCTTC. Its translation is CASSLPGVAGYSEQFF.

This clonotype has only a few counts. CDR3 in amino acids: CASSSGADTEAFF. As DNA, the CDR3 is TGTGCCAGCTCCTCAGGGGCGGACACTGAAGCTTTCTTT. The V gene is TRBV9, the J gene TRBJ1-1; D may be TRBD1 (6 bases). The CDR3 runs to 13 residues. V shed 7 bases and J shed 3 bases, with 13 bases lying between them. CDR1 SGDLS and CDR2 YYNGEE come from the germline V gene.

This clonotype appeared many times. The V call is TRBV7-9, the J call TRBJ1-1; the match to TRBD1 covers 8 bases. The CDR3 has 15 amino acids. V gave up 3 bases and J gave up 0 bases; unmatched junction bases: 3. Per the germline V gene, CDR1 is SEHNR and CDR2 is FQNEAQ (reference sequence). CDR3 residues: CASSLVGQVNTEAFF. CDR3 nucleotide sequence: TGTGCCAGCAGCTTGGTGGGACAGGTGAACACTGAAGCTTTCTTT.

The chain recombines TRBV12-3 or TRBV12-4 with TRBJ1-5; D is unclear. With 4 bases removed from V and 4 bases from J, the gap between germline ends came to 5 bases. This CDR3 contains 12 residues. In DNA form, the CDR3 reads TGTGCCAGCAGTTCCAGAAATCAGCCCCAGCATTTT. This translates into CASSSRNQPQHF.

V gene TRBV29-1 combines with J gene TRBJ2-7; perhaps D is TRBD1 or TRBD2 (6 bases each). V lost 0 bases and J 4 bases, leaving 16 bases between the germline ends. The CDR3 consists of 15 residues. Germline CDR1 is SQVTM and CDR2 is ANQGSEA. CDR3 residues: CSVEDQRGESYEQYF. DNA for the CDR3: TGCAGCGTTGAAGACCAAAGGGGGGAATCGTACGAGCAGTACTTC.